Sequencing of this T cell receptor beta chain was carried out in a study of OX40 agonist ivuxolimab in advanced cancers. Using immunoSEQ multiplex PCR, the repertoire was profiled, and TCRdb retains in-frame clones only, with some absent. The repertoire holds roughly 24,000 clones, with roughly three quarters as singletons. The V and J ends lost 4 bases and 4 bases respectively, with 12 bases between them. This CDR3 region has 14 residues. In germline, CDR1 is LNHDA, CDR2 SQIVND (reference sequence). This clonotype was obtained from an adult with an advanced solid tumor such as melanoma, head and neck, liver or kidney cancer. The sequencing here drew on CD4+ or CD8+ T cells sorted from blood, taken in a trial of the OX40 agonist ivuxolimab. The J gene is TRBJ2-3, the V gene TRBV19, with D possibly matching TRBD1 (6 bases). The CDR3 spells CASSKQGEADTQYF. The CDR3 DNA reads as TGTGCCAGTAGTAAACAGGGAGAAGCAGATACGCAGTATTTT. Supplemented by reference TRBV19 and TRBJ2-3, the full variable domain reads DGGITQSPKYLFRKEGQNVTLSCEQNLNHDAMYWYRQDPGQGLRLIYYSQIVNDFQKGDIAEGYSVSREKKESFPLTVTSAQKNPTAFYLCASSKQGEADTQYFGPGTRLTVL.